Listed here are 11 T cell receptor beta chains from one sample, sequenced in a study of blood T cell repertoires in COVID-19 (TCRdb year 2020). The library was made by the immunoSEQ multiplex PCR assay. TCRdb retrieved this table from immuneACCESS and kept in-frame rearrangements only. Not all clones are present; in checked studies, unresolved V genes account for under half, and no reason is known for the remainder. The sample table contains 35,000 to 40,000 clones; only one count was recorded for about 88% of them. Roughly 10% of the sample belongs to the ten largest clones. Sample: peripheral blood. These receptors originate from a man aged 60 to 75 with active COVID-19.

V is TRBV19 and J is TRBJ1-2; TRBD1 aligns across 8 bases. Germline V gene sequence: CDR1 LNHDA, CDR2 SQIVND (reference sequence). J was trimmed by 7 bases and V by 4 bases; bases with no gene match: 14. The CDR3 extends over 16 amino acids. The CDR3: CASSTLKDRATLGYTF. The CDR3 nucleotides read TGTGCCAGTAGTACATTGAAGGACAGGGCAACCCTTGGCTACACCTTC. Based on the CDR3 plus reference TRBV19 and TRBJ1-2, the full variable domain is DGGITQSPKYLFRKEGQNVTLSCEQNLNHDAMYWYRQDPGQGLRLIYYSQIVNDFQKGDIAEGYSVSREKKESFPLTVTSAQKNPTAFYLCASSTLKDRATLGYTFGSGTRLTVV.

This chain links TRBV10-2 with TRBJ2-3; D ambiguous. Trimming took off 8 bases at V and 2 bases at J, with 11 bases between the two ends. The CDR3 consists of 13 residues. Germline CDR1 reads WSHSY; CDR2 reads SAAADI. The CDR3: CASGPQATDTQYF. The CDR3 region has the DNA TGCGCCAGCGGTCCCCAGGCCACAGATACGCAGTATTTT.

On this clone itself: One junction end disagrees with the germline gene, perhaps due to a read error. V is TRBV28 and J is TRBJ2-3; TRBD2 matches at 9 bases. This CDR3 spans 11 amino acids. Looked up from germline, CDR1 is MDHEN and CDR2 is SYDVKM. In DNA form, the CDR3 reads TGTGCCAGCGCTACCGGGACTAGCTCCAATTTT. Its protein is CASATGTSSNF.

The CDR3 protein is CASSHRDSSYEQYF. The CDR3 bases are TGTGCCAGCAGCCACCGCGACAGCTCCTACGAGCAGTACTTC. This chain uses TRBV3-1 (or the pseudogene TRBV3-2) with TRBJ2-7; tentative D call: TRBD1 (5 bases). This CDR3 has 14 amino acids. In germline, CDR1 is LGHDT, CDR2 YNNKEL (reference sequence). V lost 3 bases and J lost 0, with 9 bases in between.

The CDR3 here is CASIGERDRVLTEAFF. The CDR3 DNA follows: TGTGCCAGCATAGGAGAACGGGACAGGGTGTTAACTGAAGCTTTCTTT. The chain couples TRBV25-1 to TRBJ1-1, with 9 bases that match TRBD1. Germline-derived CDR1 and CDR2 are MGHDK and SYGVNS. The trim removed 7 bases at V and 5 bases at J, leaving 14 bases unmatched. CDR3 length equals 16 residues.

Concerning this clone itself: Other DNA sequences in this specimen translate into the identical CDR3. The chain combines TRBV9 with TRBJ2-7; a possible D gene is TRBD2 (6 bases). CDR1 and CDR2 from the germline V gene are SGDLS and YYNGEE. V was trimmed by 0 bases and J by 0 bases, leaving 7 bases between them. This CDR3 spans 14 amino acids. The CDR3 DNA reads TGTGCCAGCAGCGTAGCGGAGGGCTCCTACGAGCAGTACTTC. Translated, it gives CASSVAEGSYEQYF.

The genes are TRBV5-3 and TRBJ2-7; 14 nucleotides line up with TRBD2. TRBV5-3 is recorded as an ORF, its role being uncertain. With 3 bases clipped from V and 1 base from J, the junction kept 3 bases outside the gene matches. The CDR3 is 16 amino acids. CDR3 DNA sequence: TGTGCCAGAAGCTCGGGACTAGCGGGAGTGTCCTACGAGCAGTACTTC. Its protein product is CARSSGLAGVSYEQYF.

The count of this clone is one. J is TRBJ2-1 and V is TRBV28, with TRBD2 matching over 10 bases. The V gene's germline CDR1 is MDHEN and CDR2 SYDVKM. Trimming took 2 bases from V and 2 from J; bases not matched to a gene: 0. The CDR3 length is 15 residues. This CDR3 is CASSLGTSAYNEQFF. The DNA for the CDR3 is TGTGCCAGCAGTTTAGGGACTAGCGCCTACAATGAGCAGTTCTTC.

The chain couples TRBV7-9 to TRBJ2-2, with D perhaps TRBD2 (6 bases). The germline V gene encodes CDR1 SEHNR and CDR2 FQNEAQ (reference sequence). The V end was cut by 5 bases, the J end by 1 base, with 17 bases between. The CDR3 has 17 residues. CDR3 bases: TGTGCCAGCAGCCTTGACGCGTGGAGGGGGAACACCGGGGAGCTGTTTTTT. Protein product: CASSLDAWRGNTGELFF.

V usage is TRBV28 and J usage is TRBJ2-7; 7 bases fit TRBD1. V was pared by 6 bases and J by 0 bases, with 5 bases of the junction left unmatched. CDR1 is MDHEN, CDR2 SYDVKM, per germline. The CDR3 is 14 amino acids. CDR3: CASRKQGSSYEQYF. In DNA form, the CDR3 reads TGTGCCAGCAGAAAACAGGGGAGCTCCTACGAGCAGTACTTC.

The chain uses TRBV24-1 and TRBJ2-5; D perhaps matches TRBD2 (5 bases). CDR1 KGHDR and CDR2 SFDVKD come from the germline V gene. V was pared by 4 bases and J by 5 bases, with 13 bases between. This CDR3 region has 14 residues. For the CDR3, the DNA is TGTGCCACCAGTGACCCCGGGAAACAGGAGACCCAGTACTTC. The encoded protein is CATSDPGKQETQYF.